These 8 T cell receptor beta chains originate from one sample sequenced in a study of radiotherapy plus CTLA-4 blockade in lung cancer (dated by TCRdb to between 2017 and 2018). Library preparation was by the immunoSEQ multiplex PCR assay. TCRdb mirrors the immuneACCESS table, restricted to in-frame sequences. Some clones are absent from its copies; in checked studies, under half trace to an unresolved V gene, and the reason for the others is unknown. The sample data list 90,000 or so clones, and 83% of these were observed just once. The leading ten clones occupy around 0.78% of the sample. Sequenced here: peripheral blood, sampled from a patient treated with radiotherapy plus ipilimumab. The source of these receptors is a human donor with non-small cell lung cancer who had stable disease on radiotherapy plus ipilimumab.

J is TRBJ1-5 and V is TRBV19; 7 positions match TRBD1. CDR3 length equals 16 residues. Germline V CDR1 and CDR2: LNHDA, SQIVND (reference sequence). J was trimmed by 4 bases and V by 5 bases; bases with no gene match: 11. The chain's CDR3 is CASSPRGRDRNQPQHF. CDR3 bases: TGTGCCAGTAGTCCCCGGGGCCGGGACAGAAATCAGCCCCAGCATTTT.

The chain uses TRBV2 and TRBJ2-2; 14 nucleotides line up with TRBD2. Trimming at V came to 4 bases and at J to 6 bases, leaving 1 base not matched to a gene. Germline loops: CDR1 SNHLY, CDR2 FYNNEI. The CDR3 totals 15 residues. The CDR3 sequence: CASSGLAGGPGELFF. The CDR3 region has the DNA TGTGCCAGCAGTGGACTAGCGGGAGGGCCCGGGGAGCTGTTTTTT. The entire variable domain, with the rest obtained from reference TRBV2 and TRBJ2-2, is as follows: EPEVTQTPSHQVTQMGQEVILRCVPISNHLYFYWYRQILGQKVEFLVSFYNNEISEKSEIFDDQFSVERPDGSNFTLKIRSTKLEDSAMYFCASSGLAGGPGELFFGEGSRLTVL.

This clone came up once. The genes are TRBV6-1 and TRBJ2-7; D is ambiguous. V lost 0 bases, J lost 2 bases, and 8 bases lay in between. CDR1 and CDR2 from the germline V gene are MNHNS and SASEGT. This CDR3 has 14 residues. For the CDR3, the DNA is TGTGCCAGCAGTGAAGCCGACCGAGCCTACGAGCAGTACTTC. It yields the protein CASSEADRAYEQYF.

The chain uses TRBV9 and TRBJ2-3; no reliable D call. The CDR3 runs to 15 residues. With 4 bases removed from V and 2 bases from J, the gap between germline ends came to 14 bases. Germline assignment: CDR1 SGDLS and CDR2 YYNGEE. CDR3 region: CASSPRWGTTDTQYF. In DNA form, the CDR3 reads TGTGCCAGCAGCCCTCGGTGGGGTACCACAGATACGCAGTATTTT.

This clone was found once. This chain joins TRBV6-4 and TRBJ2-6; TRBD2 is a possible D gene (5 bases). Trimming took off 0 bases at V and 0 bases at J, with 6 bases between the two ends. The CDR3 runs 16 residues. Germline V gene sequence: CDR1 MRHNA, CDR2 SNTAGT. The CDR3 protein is CASSDSSGSGANVLTF. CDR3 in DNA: TGTGCCAGCAGTGACTCGAGCGGCTCTGGGGCCAACGTCCTGACTTTC.

The CDR3 coding sequence is TGCGCCAGCAGCGGGGGACTAGCGGGTCAAGAGACCCAGTACTTC. Protein product: CASSGGLAGQETQYF. The chain employs TRBV5-1 and TRBJ2-5; TRBD2 agrees at 12 bases. The CDR3 sequence is 15 residues long. Germline trimming cut 4 bases from V and 2 bases from J; bases unmatched to any gene: 3. The germline CDR1 and CDR2 sequences are SGHRS and YFSETQ.

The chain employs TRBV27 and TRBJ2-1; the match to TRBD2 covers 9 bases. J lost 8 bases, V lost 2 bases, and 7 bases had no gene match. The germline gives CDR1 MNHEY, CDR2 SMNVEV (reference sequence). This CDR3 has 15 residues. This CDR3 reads CASSLGTSNRDEQFF. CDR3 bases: TGTGCCAGCAGTTTAGGGACTAGCAATCGGGATGAGCAGTTCTTC.

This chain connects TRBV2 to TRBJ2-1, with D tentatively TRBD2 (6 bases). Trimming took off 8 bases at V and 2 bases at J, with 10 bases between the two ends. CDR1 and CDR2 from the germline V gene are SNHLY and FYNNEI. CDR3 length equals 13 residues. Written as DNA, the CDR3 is TGTGCCAGCCGGTGGGAGGCCTACAATGAGCAGTTCTTC. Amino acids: CASRWEAYNEQFF.